These 29 T cell receptor beta chains share one sample of origin, sequenced in a study of blood T cells in healthy people across ages. Primers used in a second PCR of roughly 7 to 12 cycles were a sample-barcoded 5' primer and a J-beta primer mix. Each CDR3 protein is one row after TCRdb ran MiXCR on the 5' RACE reads. The data contain 1.5 million to 2 million distinct CDR3 sequences, 25% to 30% of them singletons. The source material was blood. Source of these receptors: a young woman in good health.

The chain uses TRBV9 and TRBJ2-5; tentatively, D is TRBD1 or TRBD2 (5 bases each). The germline V and J ends were trimmed by 0 bases and 11 bases, with 26 bases remaining between them. The CDR3 is 17 residues long. Germline CDR1 SGDLS, CDR2 YYNGEE. The CDR3 DNA reads TGTGCCAGCAGCGTAGGGATAGGAACAGGCAGGAGGAATGAGCAGTACTTC. As protein: CASSVGIGTGRRNEQYF.

This chain connects TRBV20-1 to TRBJ2-1, with 11 bases identical to TRBD2. Unmatched junction bases numbered 14, after V lost 6 bases and J lost 7 bases. This CDR3 is 16 amino acids long. Germline V gene lookup returns CDR1 DFQATT and CDR2 SNEGSKA (reference sequence). The CDR3 DNA is TGCAGTGCCCCCCGATTAGTAGCGGGGGGGCGAAATGAGCAGTTCTTC. It encodes CSAPRLVAGGRNEQFF.

This chain connects TRBV14 to TRBJ2-4, with D perhaps TRBD1 (6 bases). Judging by the DNA end, TRBJ2-7 fits better; the J call may be wrong. In germline, CDR1 is SGHDN, CDR2 FVKESK. CDR3 size: 14 residues. CDR3: CASSQEPWTDEQYF. The CDR3 DNA reads as TGTGCCAGCAGCCAAGAACCTTGGACAGACGAGCAGTACTTC.

J is TRBJ1-5 and V is TRBV5-1; no clear D. Germline V CDR1 and CDR2: SGHRS, YFSETQ. CDR3 length equals 15 residues. With 1 base removed from V and 0 bases from J, the gap between germline ends came to 8 bases. The CDR3 region is CASSLQGRSNQPQHF. The CDR3 DNA reads TGCGCCAGCAGCTTGCAAGGTCGTAGCAATCAGCCCCAGCATTTT.

This clonotype was counted between two and nine times. The gene calls are TRBV20-1 and TRBJ2-5, with D possibly being TRBD2 (5 bases). Looked up from germline, CDR1 is DFQATT and CDR2 is SNEGSKA (reference sequence). There are 13 residues in the CDR3. The V end was cut by 5 bases, the J end by 1 base, with 11 bases between. CDR3: CSALRTGQETQYF. The CDR3 region has the DNA TGCAGTGCTTTACGGACTGGCCAAGAGACCCAGTACTTC.

This clonotype has only a few counts. V and J are TRBV5-5 and TRBJ1-2; D possibly corresponds to TRBD1 (5 bases). Germline V gene data show CDR1 as SGHKS and CDR2 as YYEKEE (reference sequence). V was shortened by 3 bases and J by 8 bases, with 14 bases between the two germline ends. The CDR3 has 13 residues. CDR3: CASSWDAAFGYTF. In DNA, the CDR3 is TGTGCCAGCAGCTGGGACGCGGCATTCGGCTACACCTTC.

The rearrangement links TRBV12-3 or TRBV12-4 to TRBJ2-7; 14 bases match TRBD2. V lost 5 bases, J lost 0 bases, and 6 bases stayed unmatched. This CDR3 has 17 residues. CDR3 region: CASSESGTSGSSYEQYF. DNA of the CDR3: TGTGCCAGCAGTGAATCCGGGACTAGCGGGAGCTCCTACGAGCAGTACTTC.

The chain employs TRBV28 and TRBJ1-2; no reliable D call. Between the trimmed V and J ends, which lost 5 bases and 7 bases, there was a span of 11 bases. The CDR3 sequence is 12 residues long. CDR1 and CDR2 from the germline V gene are MDHEN and SYDVKM. As DNA, the CDR3 is TGTGCCAGCAGTCTCCGGGTGAGTGGCTACACCTTC. Encoded protein: CASSLRVSGYTF.

This clonotype was observed a few times. The chain links TRBV28 to TRBJ2-7, with 8 bases aligning to TRBD1. With V trimmed by 6 bases and J by 2 bases, 12 bases remained unmatched. The germline V gene encodes CDR1 MDHEN and CDR2 SYDVKM. The CDR3 consists of 16 residues. CDR3 residues: CASSHGPPTGAYEQYF. Here the CDR3 DNA reads TGTGCCAGCAGCCACGGCCCCCCGACAGGGGCCTACGAGCAGTACTTC.

This clonotype showed up just a few times. The rearrangement uses TRBV5-1 and TRBJ2-3; tentatively, D is TRBD1 (7 bases). The CDR3 sequence is 16 residues long. The germline V gene has CDR1 SGHRS and CDR2 YFSETQ. V was trimmed by 4 bases and J by 3 bases, leaving 18 bases between them. CDR3 sequence reads: CASSPWGRGETDTQYF. In DNA, the CDR3 is TGCGCCAGCAGCCCCTGGGGCAGGGGGGAGACAGATACGCAGTATTTT.

J is TRBJ2-3 and V is TRBV29-1; D is unclear. The CDR3 is 11 amino acids. V was trimmed by 5 bases and J by 6 bases, leaving 9 bases between them. Germline CDR1 SQVTM, CDR2 ANQGSEA. The CDR3 coding sequence is TGCAGCGTTTGGGATCAGGATACGCAGTATTTT. This translates into CSVWDQDTQYF.

This chain uses TRBV3-1 with TRBJ1-1, with D unresolved. Trimming cost V 0 bases and J 3 bases, with 8 bases left between them. The germline V gene has CDR1 LGHDT and CDR2 YNNKEL (reference sequence). The CDR3 runs to 14 residues. The CDR3 protein is CASSQEASDTEAFF. The CDR3 DNA follows: TGTGCCAGCAGCCAAGAAGCTAGCGACACTGAAGCTTTCTTT.

Concerning this clonotype: Just one base apart from a much larger clone, this may be a read error. The chain employs TRBV20-1 and TRBJ2-7; D not certain. The V gene lost 3 bases and the J gene lost 7 bases, with 16 bases spanning the gap. The CDR3 has 13 amino acids. Germline CDR1 reads DFQATT; CDR2 reads SNEGSKA (reference sequence). CDR3 sequence (DNA): TGCAGTGCTAGTTTTCGTCTGTCGTATGAGCAGTACTTC. Protein product: CSASFRLSYEQYF.

This clonotype turned up a few times. This sequence may be a read error, since a much larger clone differs from it by one base. V usage is TRBV7-8 and J usage is TRBJ2-1, with 7 bases lining up with TRBD2. The CDR3 spans 14 residues. Per germline, CDR1 SGHVS and CDR2 FQNEAQ. V lost 5 bases to trimming and J lost 13 bases; unmatched junction nucleotides: 14. In DNA form, the CDR3 reads TGTGCCAGCAGCCGCGGGGGATTTGGGGAGACCCAGTTCTTC. As protein: CASSRGGFGETQFF.

This clonotype showed up just a few times. J is TRBJ2-7 and V is TRBV7-2; D call uncertain. CDR1 and CDR2 (germline): SGHTA, FQGNSA. V was pared by 10 bases and J by 6 bases, with 10 bases between. There are 10 residues in the CDR3. Here the CDR3 DNA reads TGTGCCAACGTCCCCAGCGAGCAGTACTTC. Its translation is CANVPSEQYF.

This clonotype was seen a few times. The chain is built from TRBV29-1 and TRBJ2-3, with D possibly matching TRBD2 (5 bases). The V gene lost 4 bases and the J gene lost 3 bases, with 11 bases spanning the gap. The germline CDR1 and CDR2 sequences are SQVTM and ANQGSEA. The CDR3 runs 13 residues. CDR3 sequence: CSVVGEGTDTQYF. In nucleotides, the CDR3 is TGCAGCGTTGTCGGGGAAGGTACAGATACGCAGTATTTT.

This clonotype was seen repeatedly, ten times or more. The genes are TRBV29-1 and TRBJ2-1; D remains ambiguous. The CDR3 is made up of 12 amino acids. V lost 1 base to trimming and J lost 8 bases, with 9 bases between them. Germline V gene lookup returns CDR1 SQVTM and CDR2 ANQGSEA. In DNA form, the CDR3 reads TGCAGCGTTGAAGGGATTATGTATGAGCAGTTCTTC. Protein sequence: CSVEGIMYEQFF.

This clonotype turned up a few times. The rearrangement links TRBV24-1 to TRBJ2-1; D unclear. Germline assignment: CDR1 KGHDR and CDR2 SFDVKD. The V gene lost 4 bases and the J gene lost 0 bases, with 12 bases spanning the gap. The CDR3 spans 16 residues. Here the CDR3 reads CATSEMEGGSYNEQFF. As DNA, the CDR3 is TGTGCCACCAGTGAAATGGAAGGTGGCTCCTACAATGAGCAGTTCTTC.

This chain joins TRBV14 and TRBJ2-1, with 9 nucleotides matching TRBD2. CDR1 is SGHDN, CDR2 FVKESK, per germline. The CDR3 length is 15 residues. Trimming cost V 4 bases and J 7 bases; bases outside gene matches: 8. The CDR3 DNA reads as TGTGCCAGCAGCCGATTAGCGGGAGCGGGGAATGAGCAGTTCTTC. Its translation is CASSRLAGAGNEQFF.

The chain is built from TRBV12-3 or TRBV12-4 and TRBJ1-5; D is perhaps TRBD1 (5 bases). Deletions cut 8 bases from V and 3 bases from J, with 14 bases between. The CDR3 consists of 14 residues. In DNA, the CDR3 is TGTGCCAGCGGCCGCCGGGGGTTCAATCAGCCCCAGCATTTT. The encoded protein is CASGRRGFNQPQHF.

Remarks on this clonotype: An end of the junction differs from the germline gene, which may be a read error. V gene TRBV7-3 combines with J gene TRBJ2-7; TRBD2 matches 10 bases. Germline V lookup: CDR1 SGHTA, CDR2 FQGTGA. The CDR3 is made up of 17 amino acids. The CDR3 sequence: CASRIPGLAYPPYERYF. As DNA, the CDR3 is TGTGCCAGCAGAATACCGGGACTAGCGTACCCTCCCTACGAGCGGTACTTC.

J is TRBJ2-1 and V is TRBV30; D is perhaps TRBD2 (6 bases). V lost 6 bases and J 8 bases, leaving 17 bases between the germline ends. The CDR3 totals 13 residues. CDR1 is GTSNPN and CDR2 is SVGIG in the germline V gene (reference sequence). For the CDR3, the DNA is TGTGCCTGTACGACTAGAGGTAGGGATGAGCAGTTCTTC. This sequence encodes CACTTRGRDEQFF.

This clonotype was seen more than once but under ten times. CDR3 residues: CASSKRLGGDNEQFF. CDR3 sequence (DNA): TGTGCCAGCAGTAAGAGACTCGGTGGGGACAATGAGCAGTTCTTC. The chain is built from TRBV2 and TRBJ2-1; D is unresolved. Germline loops: CDR1 SNHLY, CDR2 FYNNEI. The V end lost 5 bases, the J end lost 5 bases, and 16 bases lay between the germline ends. The CDR3 loop spans 15 amino acids.

A remark on this clonotype: At one end the junction does not follow the germline gene, possibly because of a read error. The genes are TRBV29-1 and TRBJ1-1; 7 bases agree with TRBD1. The CDR3 extends over 16 amino acids. From germline, CDR1 is SQVTM and CDR2 ANQGSEA. CDR3 region: CSVGTADLTVKTEAFF. The CDR3 nucleotides read TGCAGCGTCGGGACAGCCGATCTTACCGTGAAGACTGAAGCTTTCTTT.

There are a few counts of this clonotype. This may be a read error: a much more frequent sequence differs by one nucleotide. The genes are TRBV3-1 and TRBJ2-7; 9 bases are a match to TRBD1. The length of the CDR3 is 14 residues. Germline V gene lookup returns CDR1 LGHDT and CDR2 YNNKEL (reference sequence). With V trimmed by 7 bases and J by 2 bases, 6 bases remained unmatched. CDR3 residues: CASNPRDRAYEQYF. The CDR3 nucleotides are TGTGCCAGCAACCCCCGGGACAGGGCCTACGAGCAGTACTTC.

This clonotype has more than one count but fewer than ten. The V call is TRBV20-1, the J call TRBJ1-4; the D is unclear. The CDR3 spans 10 residues. Between the trimmed V and J ends, which lost 6 bases and 7 bases, there was a span of 6 bases. The germline gives CDR1 DFQATT, CDR2 SNEGSKA (reference sequence). The CDR3 sequence: CSAPSEKLFF. DNA of the CDR3: TGCAGTGCCCCAAGTGAAAAACTGTTTTTT.

CDR3 DNA sequence: TGTGCCAGCAGCCTGGACCAATCCTACGAGCAGTACTTC. It yields the protein CASSLDQSYEQYF. V and J are TRBV9 and TRBJ2-5; no firm D call. The J call may be incorrect, as the DNA end agrees better with TRBJ2-7. The CDR3 spans 13 residues. Per germline, CDR1 SGDLS and CDR2 YYNGEE.

This clonotype has just a few counts. This rearrangement joins TRBV6-1 to TRBJ2-5, with 7 bases lining up with TRBD2. From germline, CDR1 is MNHNS and CDR2 SASEGT. V lost 4 bases and J lost 5; bases outside the gene matches: 7. This CDR3 comprises 14 residues. The CDR3 sequence: CASSGAAGGETQYF. In DNA form, the CDR3 reads TGTGCCAGCAGTGGGGCAGCCGGGGGGGAGACCCAGTACTTC.

A few counts support this clonotype. The rearrangement uses TRBV6-6 and TRBJ2-3, with unresolved D. Germline V lookup: CDR1 MNHNY, CDR2 SVGAGI (reference sequence). This CDR3 spans 14 amino acids. Deletions cut 10 bases from V and 2 bases from J, with 16 bases between. CDR3 bases: TGTGCCACCCAGACCCAACGCCTCACAGATACGCAGTATTTT. The encoded protein is CATQTQRLTDTQYF.